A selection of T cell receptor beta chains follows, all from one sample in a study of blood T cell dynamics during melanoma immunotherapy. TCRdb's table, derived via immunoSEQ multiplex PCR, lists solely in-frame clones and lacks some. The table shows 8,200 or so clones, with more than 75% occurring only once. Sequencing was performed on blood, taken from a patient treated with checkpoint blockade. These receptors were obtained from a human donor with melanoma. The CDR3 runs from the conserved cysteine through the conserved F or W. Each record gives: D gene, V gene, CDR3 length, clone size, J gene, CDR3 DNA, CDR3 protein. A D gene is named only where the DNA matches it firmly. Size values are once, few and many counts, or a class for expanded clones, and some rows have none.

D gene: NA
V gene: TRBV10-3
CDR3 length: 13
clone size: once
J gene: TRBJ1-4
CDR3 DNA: TGTGCCACCCTGGGGGACTTAGGAGAAAAACTGTTTTTT
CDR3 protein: CATLGDLGEKLFF

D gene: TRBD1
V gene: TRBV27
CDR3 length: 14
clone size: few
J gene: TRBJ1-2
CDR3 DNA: TGTGCCAGCAGTCCCGGACAGGGAGTCTATGGCTACACCTTC
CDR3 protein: CASSPGQGVYGYTF

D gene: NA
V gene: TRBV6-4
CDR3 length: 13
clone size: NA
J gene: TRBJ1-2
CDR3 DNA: TGTGCCAGCAGCAGAGGGGCATACTATGGCTACACCTTC
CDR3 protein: CASSRGAYYGYTF

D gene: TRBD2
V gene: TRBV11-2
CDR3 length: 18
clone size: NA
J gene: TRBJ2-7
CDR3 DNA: TGTGCCAGCAGCCCGGGGCCAGGGTGGGAGCGGGACGCCCTCGAGCAGTACTTC
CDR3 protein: CASSPGPGWERDALEQYF

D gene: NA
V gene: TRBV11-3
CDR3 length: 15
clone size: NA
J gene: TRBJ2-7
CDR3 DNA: TGTGCCAGCAGCTTAGATGGGGCGACAGGCTACGAGCAGTACTTC
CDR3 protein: CASSLDGATGYEQYF

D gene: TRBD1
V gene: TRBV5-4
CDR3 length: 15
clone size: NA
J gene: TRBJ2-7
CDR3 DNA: TGTGCCAGCAGCCTGGACGTGGGGACAGGGTACGAGCAGTACTTC
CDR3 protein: CASSLDVGTGYEQYF

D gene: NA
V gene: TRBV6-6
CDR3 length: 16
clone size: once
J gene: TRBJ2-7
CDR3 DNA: TGTGCCAGCAGTTACGGGCTGGGCGGGCCCTCCTACGAGCAGTACTTC
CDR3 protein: CASSYGLGGPSYEQYF

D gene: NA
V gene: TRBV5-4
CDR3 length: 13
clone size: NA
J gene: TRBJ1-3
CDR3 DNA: TGTGCCAGCAGCCCCCAAGAGACGGACACCATATATTTT
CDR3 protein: CASSPQETDTIYF

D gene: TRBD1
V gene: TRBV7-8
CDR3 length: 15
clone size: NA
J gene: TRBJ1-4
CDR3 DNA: TGTGCCAGCAGACACGCGGGACAGGGTAATGAAAAACTGTTTTTT
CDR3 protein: CASRHAGQGNEKLFF

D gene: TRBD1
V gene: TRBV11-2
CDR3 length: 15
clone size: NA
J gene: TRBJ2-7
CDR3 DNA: TGTGCCAGCCGCGGCTTACGGGACAGGGGCTACGAGCAGTACTTC
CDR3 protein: CASRGLRDRGYEQYF

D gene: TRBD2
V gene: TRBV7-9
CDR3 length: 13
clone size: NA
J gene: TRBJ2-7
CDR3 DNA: TGTGCCAGCAGCCAAACTAGCGGGTACGAGCAGTACTTC
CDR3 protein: CASSQTSGYEQYF

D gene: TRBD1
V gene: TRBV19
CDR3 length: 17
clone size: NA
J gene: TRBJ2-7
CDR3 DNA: TGTGCCAGTAGTTTCAGAACCAGGGGGTTCTTGTCATTCGAGCAGTACTTC
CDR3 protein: CASSFRTRGFLSFEQYF

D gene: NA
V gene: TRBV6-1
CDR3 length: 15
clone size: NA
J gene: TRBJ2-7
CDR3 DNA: TGTGCCAGCAGTGATGGGACGTCTGGGTCCTACGAGCAGTACTTC
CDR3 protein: CASSDGTSGSYEQYF

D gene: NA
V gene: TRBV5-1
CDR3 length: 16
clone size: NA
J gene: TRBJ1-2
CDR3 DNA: TGCGCCAGCAGCTTGGCCGGGGCAACCATAAGTGGCGGCTACACCTTC
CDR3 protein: CASSLAGATISGGYTF

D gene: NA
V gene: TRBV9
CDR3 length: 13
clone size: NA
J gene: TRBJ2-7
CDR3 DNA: TGTGCCAGCAGCCCGCGGGACGGCTACGAGCAGTACTTC
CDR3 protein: CASSPRDGYEQYF

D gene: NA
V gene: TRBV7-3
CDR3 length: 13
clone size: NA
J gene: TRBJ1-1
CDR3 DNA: TGTGCCAGCAGCTTATCGGGGGCCACTGAAGCTTTCTTT
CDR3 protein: CASSLSGATEAFF

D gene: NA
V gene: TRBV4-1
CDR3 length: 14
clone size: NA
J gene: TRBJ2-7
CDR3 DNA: TGCGCCAGCAGCCATCCGATCCAGAGCTACGAGCAGTACTTC
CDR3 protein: CASSHPIQSYEQYF

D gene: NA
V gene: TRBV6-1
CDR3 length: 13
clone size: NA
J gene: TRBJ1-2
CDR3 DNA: TGTGCCAGCAGTGAAGAGGCAGGGGATGGCTACACCTTC
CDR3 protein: CASSEEAGDGYTF

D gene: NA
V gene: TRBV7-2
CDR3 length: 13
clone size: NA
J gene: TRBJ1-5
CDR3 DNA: TGTGCCAGCAGCTTAAATAGCAATCAGCCCCAGCATTTT
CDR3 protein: CASSLNSNQPQHF

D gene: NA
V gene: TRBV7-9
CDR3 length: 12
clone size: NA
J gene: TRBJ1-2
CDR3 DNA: TGTGCCAGCAGCCCGCCCGAGGATGGCTACACCTTC
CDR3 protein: CASSPPEDGYTF

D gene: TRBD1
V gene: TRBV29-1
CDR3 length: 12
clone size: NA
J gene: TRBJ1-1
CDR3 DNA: TGCAGCGGCAGGGGGCTTAACACTGAAGCTTTCTTT
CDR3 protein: CSGRGLNTEAFF

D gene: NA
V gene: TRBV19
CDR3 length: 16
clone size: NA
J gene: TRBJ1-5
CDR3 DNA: TGTGCCAGTAGTGCTCGAACCCGGGTCCTAAATCAGCCCCAGCATTTT
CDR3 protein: CASSARTRVLNQPQHF

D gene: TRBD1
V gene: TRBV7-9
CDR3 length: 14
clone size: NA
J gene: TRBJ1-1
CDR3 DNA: TGTGCCAGCAGTCCCGACAGGGCGAGGACTGAAGCTTTCTTT
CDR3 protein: CASSPDRARTEAFF

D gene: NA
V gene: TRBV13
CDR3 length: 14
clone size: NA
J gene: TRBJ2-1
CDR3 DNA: TGTGCCAGCAGCTTAGGCCCTAGCTCCCCGGGGCAGTTCTTC
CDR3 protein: CASSLGPSSPGQFF

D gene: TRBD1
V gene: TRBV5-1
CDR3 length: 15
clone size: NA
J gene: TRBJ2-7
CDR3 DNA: TGCGCCAGCAGCTTGGGAGGACAGGGGGCCTACGAGCAGTACTTC
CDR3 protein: CASSLGGQGAYEQYF

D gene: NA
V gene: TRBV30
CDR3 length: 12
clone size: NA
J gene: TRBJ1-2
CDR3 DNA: TGTGCCTGGACCCCTCAAGGAGGTGGCTACACCTTC
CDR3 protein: CAWTPQGGGYTF

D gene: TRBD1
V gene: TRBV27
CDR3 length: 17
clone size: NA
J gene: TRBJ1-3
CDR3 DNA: TGTGCCAGCAGTTTATTAGGGACCCCGGGACAGAAGAACACCATATATTTT
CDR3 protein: CASSLLGTPGQKNTIYF

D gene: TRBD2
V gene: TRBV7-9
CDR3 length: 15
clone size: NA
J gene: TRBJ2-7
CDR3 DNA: TGTGCCAGCAGCAACTCGGGACTAGGTCTCTACGAGCAGTACTTC
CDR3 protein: CASSNSGLGLYEQYF

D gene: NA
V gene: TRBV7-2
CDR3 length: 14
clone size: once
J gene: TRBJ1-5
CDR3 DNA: TGTGCCAGCAGCTTAGGGGGTGGGGATCAGCCCCAGCATTTT
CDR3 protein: CASSLGGGDQPQHF

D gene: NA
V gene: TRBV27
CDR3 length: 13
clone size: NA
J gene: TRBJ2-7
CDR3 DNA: TGTGCCAGCAGTTTAGGGGCAGCCTACGAGCAGTACTTC
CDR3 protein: CASSLGAAYEQYF

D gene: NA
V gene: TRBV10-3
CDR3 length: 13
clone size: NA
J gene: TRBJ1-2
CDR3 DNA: TGTGCCATCAGTGATTCCGAGTACTATGGCTACACCTTC
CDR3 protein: CAISDSEYYGYTF

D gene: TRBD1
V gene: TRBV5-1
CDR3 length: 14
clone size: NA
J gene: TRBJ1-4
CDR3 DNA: TGCGCCAGCACCCCCGGGACAGACAATGAAAAACTGTTTTTT
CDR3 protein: CASTPGTDNEKLFF

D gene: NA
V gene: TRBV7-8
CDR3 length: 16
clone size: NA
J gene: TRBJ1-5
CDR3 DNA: TGTGCCAGCAGCTTAACCGGGAGGCAGGACAATCAGCCCCAGCATTTT
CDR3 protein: CASSLTGRQDNQPQHF

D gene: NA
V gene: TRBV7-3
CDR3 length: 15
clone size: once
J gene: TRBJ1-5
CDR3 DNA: TGTGCCAGCAGGGCCGGATCCCTCCTAAATCAGCCCCAGCATTTT
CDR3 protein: CASRAGSLLNQPQHF

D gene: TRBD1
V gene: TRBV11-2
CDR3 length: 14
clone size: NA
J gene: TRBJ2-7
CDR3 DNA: TGTGCCAGCAGCTTGGGGACAGGGGGCTACGAGCAGTACTTC
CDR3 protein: CASSLGTGGYEQYF